This T cell receptor (beta chain) was identified in a study of cytomegalovirus exposure and HLA in healthy donors. Use of 60 Vbeta and 13 Jbeta primers characterized the PCR. Measured with immunoSEQ multiplex PCR; TCRdb has only the in-frame clones, and not every one. The sample has over 100,000 clones, about 70% seen once. The CDR3 runs 13 residues. V was shortened by 2 bases and J by 6 bases, with 12 bases between the two germline ends. Germline values: CDR1 GTSNPN, CDR2 SVGIG (reference sequence). This TCR was recovered from a male donor in good health and CMV-seronegative. The chain employs TRBV30 and TRBJ2-3; perhaps TRBD2 as D (6 bases). Sequencing was carried out using PBMCs. This CDR3 is CAWSPAGRDTQYF. CDR3 in DNA: TGTGCCTGGAGTCCGGCAGGGAGGGATACGCAGTATTTT.